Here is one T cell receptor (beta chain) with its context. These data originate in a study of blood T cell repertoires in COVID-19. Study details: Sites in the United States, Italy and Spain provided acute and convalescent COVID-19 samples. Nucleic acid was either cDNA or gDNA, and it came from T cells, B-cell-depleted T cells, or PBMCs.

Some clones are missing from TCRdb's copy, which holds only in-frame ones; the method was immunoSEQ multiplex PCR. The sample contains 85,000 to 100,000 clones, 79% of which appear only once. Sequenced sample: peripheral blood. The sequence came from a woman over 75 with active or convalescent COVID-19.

DNA of the CDR3: TGTGCCAGCAGCAGACAGGGGGGTTACAATGAGCAGTTCTTC. This codes for CASSRQGGYNEQFF. This chain uses TRBV6-4 with TRBJ2-1, with 9 bases lining up with TRBD1. Germline CDR1 and CDR2: MRHNA and SNTAGT. V lost 6 bases and J lost 4; bases outside the gene matches: 4. CDR3 length: 14 residues.